Listed below are T cell receptor beta chains from one sample, sequenced in a study of Ad26.COV2.S vaccination and SARS-CoV-2 variants. Sequencing was performed with immunoSEQ multiplex PCR; in TCRdb, only in-frame clones are kept and a portion is missing. The sample shows a few hundred thousand clones, 83% of them seen only once. The sample in question was peripheral blood, obtained in a trial of Ad26.COV2.S vaccine versus placebo. The source of these receptors is a person aged 18 to 65 who received the Ad26.COV2.S COVID-19 vaccine or a placebo. Both conserved end residues are trimmed from each CDR3.

v_gene	j_gene	CDR3aa
TRBV6-2/TRBV6-3	TRBJ1-2	ASSSSTSNYGYT
TRBV7-9	TRBJ1-4	ASSPLQSTNEKLF
TRBV9	TRBJ1-2	ASSVGGMGDGYT
TRBV12-3/TRBV12-4	TRBJ1-3	ASSSSAGNTIY
TRBV12-5	TRBJ1-1	ASGLVLNRDFNTEAF
TRBV2	TRBJ1-3	ASRAVVRGNTIY
TRBV5-4	TRBJ2-7	ASSRKSTGTASYEQY
TRBV7-3	TRBJ2-1	ASSLRSGSHNEQF
TRBV10-1	TRBJ2-1	ASSESGSHNEQF
TRBV6-5	TRBJ1-2	ASSYRQVLAPDGYT
TRBV5-1	TRBJ1-1	ASSTDRGNTEAF
TRBV9	TRBJ1-1	ASSSPGEGHEAF
TRBV18	TRBJ1-6	ASSLDRDYSPLH
TRBV13	TRBJ1-2	ASSLGLGVGGYT
TRBV6-1	TRBJ1-2	ASSEGTEGGYT
TRBV5-5	TRBJ1-5	ASSQGQGYNQPQH
TRBV27	TRBJ1-2	ASSLGTVDPSNYGYT
TRBV6-5	TRBJ1-5	ASSLDRGNQPQH
TRBV11-2	TRBJ1-3	ASSSQGPGNTIY
TRBV24-1	TRBJ2-1	ATSEFGQGAGNEQF
TRBV12-3/TRBV12-4	TRBJ1-2	ASSPSRDRSYT
TRBV11-3	TRBJ2-2	ASSPAQGNTGELF
TRBV12-3/TRBV12-4	TRBJ2-5	ASSHRGGTQY
TRBV7-9	TRBJ2-7	ASSYGQGDEQY
TRBV11-2	TRBJ2-3	ASSFGAGGGNTQY
TRBV19	TRBJ1-5	ASSINRHSRRASNQPQH
TRBV19	TRBJ1-1	ASIPSPHPWRFTEAF
TRBV18	TRBJ2-1	ASSPLAGPYNEQF
TRBV7-2	TRBJ2-1	ASSPNGRGGVNEQF
TRBV7-2	TRBJ2-1	ASSFLPGAPSGNEQF
TRBV19	TRBJ1-6	ASSMDRGRNSPLH
TRBV7-9	TRBJ2-7	ASSLPGRGHEQY
TRBV6-2/TRBV6-3	TRBJ2-2	ASSYTPGELF
TRBV29-1	TRBJ1-2	STSDRAGGYT
TRBV5-1	TRBJ1-1	ASSSQGSDTEAF
TRBV5-5	TRBJ2-3	ASRRSTNTDTQY
TRBV11-3	TRBJ2-2	ASSPRAPSTGELF